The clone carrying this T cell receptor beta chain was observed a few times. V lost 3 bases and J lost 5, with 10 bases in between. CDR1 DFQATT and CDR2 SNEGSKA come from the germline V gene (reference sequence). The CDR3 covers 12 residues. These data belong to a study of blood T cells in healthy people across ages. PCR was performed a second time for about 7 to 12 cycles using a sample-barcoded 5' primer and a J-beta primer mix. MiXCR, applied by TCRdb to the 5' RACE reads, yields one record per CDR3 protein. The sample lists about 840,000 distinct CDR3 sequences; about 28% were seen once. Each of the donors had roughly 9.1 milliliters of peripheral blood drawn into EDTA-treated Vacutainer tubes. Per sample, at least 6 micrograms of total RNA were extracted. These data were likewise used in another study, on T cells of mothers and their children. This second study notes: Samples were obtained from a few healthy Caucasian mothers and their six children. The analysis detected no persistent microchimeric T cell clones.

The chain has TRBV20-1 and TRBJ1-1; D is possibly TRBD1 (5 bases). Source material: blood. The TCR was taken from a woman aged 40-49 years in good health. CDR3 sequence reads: CSASPGGTEAFF. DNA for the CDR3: TGCAGTGCTAGTCCGGGGGGAACTGAAGCTTTCTTT.